The rows below give T cell receptor beta chains drawn from one sample of a study of blood T cell repertoires in COVID-19. TCRdb's copy holds only in-frame clones and misses some; the assay was immunoSEQ multiplex PCR. The sample contains around 250,000 clones, roughly 80% of which appear only once. What was sequenced was peripheral blood. The receptor source for this set is a woman aged 18 to 35 with acute or convalescent COVID-19. The CDR3 runs from the conserved cysteine through the conserved F or W. D genes are given only for firm matches. Clone sizes are given selectively: once, few, many, or a class where the clone is expanded.

d_call: TRBD1; clone_size: -; j_call: TRBJ1-2; v_call: TRBV7-2; cdr3_aa: CASSLGTGALIGYGYTF; cdr3_nt: TGTGCCAGCAGCTTAGGGACAGGGGCCCTAATAGGCTATGGCTACACCTTC
d_call: TRBD1; clone_size: -; j_call: TRBJ1-1; v_call: TRBV18; cdr3_aa: CASSQGQGSTEAFF; cdr3_nt: TGTGCCAGCTCACAAGGACAGGGGTCCACTGAAGCTTTCTTT
d_call: -; clone_size: few; j_call: TRBJ1-2; v_call: TRBV28; cdr3_aa: CASSLRHNYGYTF; cdr3_nt: TGTGCCAGCAGTTTGAGACACAACTATGGCTACACCTTC
d_call: -; clone_size: -; j_call: TRBJ2-7; v_call: TRBV5-4; cdr3_aa: CASSLEQAPYEQYF; cdr3_nt: TGTGCCAGCAGCTTGGAACAGGCCCCCTACGAGCAGTACTTC
d_call: TRBD1; clone_size: -; j_call: TRBJ2-5; v_call: TRBV30; cdr3_aa: CAWSDGTGGVETQYF; cdr3_nt: TGTGCCTGGAGTGATGGGACAGGGGGCGTAGAGACCCAGTACTTC
d_call: TRBD1; clone_size: -; j_call: TRBJ2-5; v_call: TRBV18; cdr3_aa: CASSTTGVQETQYF; cdr3_nt: TGTGCCAGCTCAACCACAGGGGTCCAAGAGACCCAGTACTTC
d_call: -; clone_size: -; j_call: TRBJ1-1; v_call: TRBV19; cdr3_aa: CASKIRENTEAFF; cdr3_nt: TGTGCCAGTAAAATCCGGGAGAACACTGAAGCTTTCTTT
d_call: TRBD2; clone_size: -; j_call: TRBJ2-7; v_call: TRBV6-5; cdr3_aa: CASYLAGEGEQYF; cdr3_nt: TGTGCCAGTTATTTAGCGGGAGAAGGCGAGCAGTACTTC
d_call: -; clone_size: few; j_call: TRBJ1-1; v_call: TRBV6-5; cdr3_aa: CASSSGGVNTEAFF; cdr3_nt: TGTGCCAGCAGTTCAGGAGGAGTTAACACTGAAGCTTTCTTT
d_call: -; clone_size: -; j_call: TRBJ2-5; v_call: TRBV10-1; cdr3_aa: CASSEFQDQETQYF; cdr3_nt: TGCGCCAGCAGTGAGTTTCAGGACCAAGAGACCCAGTACTTC
d_call: TRBD2; clone_size: -; j_call: TRBJ2-7; v_call: TRBV28; cdr3_aa: CASSLIAGKYEQYF; cdr3_nt: TGTGCCAGCAGTTTAATAGCGGGGAAATACGAGCAGTACTTC
d_call: TRBD1; clone_size: -; j_call: TRBJ2-3; v_call: TRBV5-1; cdr3_aa: CASSKMTGTGTDTQYF; cdr3_nt: TGCGCCAGCAGCAAGATGACAGGGACGGGCACAGATACGCAGTATTTT
d_call: TRBD2; clone_size: -; j_call: TRBJ2-3; v_call: TRBV24-1; cdr3_aa: CATSDLAGDTQYF; cdr3_nt: TGTGCCACCAGTGATCTAGCGGGAGATACGCAGTATTTT
d_call: -; clone_size: few; j_call: TRBJ1-1; v_call: TRBV28; cdr3_aa: CASSPQGRTEAFF; cdr3_nt: TGTGCCAGCAGTCCTCAGGGGAGAACTGAAGCTTTCTTT
d_call: -; clone_size: -; j_call: TRBJ1-2; v_call: TRBV28; cdr3_aa: CASSLSLGGYGYTF; cdr3_nt: TGTGCCAGCAGTTTGTCCCTTGGAGGCTATGGCTACACCTTC
d_call: -; clone_size: -; j_call: TRBJ1-1; v_call: TRBV13; cdr3_aa: CASSSRGLQNTEAFF; cdr3_nt: TGTGCCAGCAGCTCACGGGGACTCCAGAACACTGAAGCTTTCTTT
d_call: TRBD2; clone_size: -; j_call: TRBJ2-1; v_call: TRBV13; cdr3_aa: CASSLGPSGPSYNEQFF; cdr3_nt: TGTGCCAGCAGCTTAGGGCCTAGCGGGCCCTCCTACAATGAGCAGTTCTTC
d_call: -; clone_size: -; j_call: TRBJ2-2; v_call: TRBV30; cdr3_aa: CAWMARTNTGELFF; cdr3_nt: TGTGCCTGGATGGCCAGAACGAACACCGGGGAGCTGTTTTTT
d_call: -; clone_size: -; j_call: TRBJ2-7; v_call: TRBV28; cdr3_aa: CASSFFAYEQYF; cdr3_nt: TGTGCCAGCAGTTTCTTTGCCTACGAGCAGTACTTC
d_call: TRBD2; clone_size: -; j_call: TRBJ2-1; v_call: TRBV27; cdr3_aa: CASSSSAGGAYNEQFF; cdr3_nt: TGTGCCAGCAGCTCGTCCGCGGGAGGGGCCTACAATGAGCAGTTCTTC
d_call: -; clone_size: -; j_call: TRBJ1-2; v_call: TRBV29-1; cdr3_aa: CSVVGGGAYGYTF; cdr3_nt: TGCAGCGTTGTAGGAGGAGGCGCCTATGGCTACACCTTC
d_call: TRBD1; clone_size: once; j_call: TRBJ2-7; v_call: TRBV9; cdr3_aa: CASSVAATGGYEQYF; cdr3_nt: TGTGCCAGCAGCGTAGCGGCAACAGGGGGCTACGAGCAGTACTTC
d_call: TRBD1; clone_size: few; j_call: TRBJ1-2; v_call: TRBV30; cdr3_aa: CAWSGTGSGGYTF; cdr3_nt: TGTGCCTGGAGTGGGACAGGGAGTGGTGGCTACACCTTC
d_call: -; clone_size: -; j_call: TRBJ1-6; v_call: TRBV6-4; cdr3_aa: CASKAGDNSPLHF; cdr3_nt: TGTGCCAGCAAGGCGGGAGATAATTCACCCCTCCACTTT
d_call: -; clone_size: -; j_call: TRBJ2-1; v_call: TRBV5-8; cdr3_aa: CATTISRSSYNEQFF; cdr3_nt: TGTGCCACTACCATCAGTCGGAGCTCCTACAATGAGCAGTTCTTC
d_call: -; clone_size: -; j_call: TRBJ1-2; v_call: TRBV30; cdr3_aa: CAWSVGGGYTF; cdr3_nt: TGTGCCTGGAGTGTAGGGGGTGGCTACACCTTC
d_call: -; clone_size: -; j_call: TRBJ1-2; v_call: TRBV18; cdr3_aa: CASSPPVRSYGYTF; cdr3_nt: TGTGCCAGCTCACCACCGGTACGGTCCTATGGCTACACCTTC
d_call: -; clone_size: -; j_call: TRBJ2-1; v_call: TRBV4-3; cdr3_aa: CASSQDVGGTDEQFF; cdr3_nt: TGCGCCAGCAGCCAAGATGTCGGCGGGACCGATGAGCAGTTCTTC
d_call: -; clone_size: -; j_call: TRBJ2-3; v_call: TRBV4-3; cdr3_aa: CASSQGASRVTDTQYF; cdr3_nt: TGCGCCAGCAGCCAAGGAGCTAGCCGAGTCACAGATACGCAGTATTTT
d_call: TRBD1; clone_size: once; j_call: TRBJ1-2; v_call: TRBV10-3; cdr3_aa: CATLDPRDSYGYTF; cdr3_nt: TGTGCCACCCTGGATCCCAGGGACAGCTATGGCTACACCTTC
d_call: TRBD1; clone_size: -; j_call: TRBJ2-1; v_call: TRBV6-2/TRBV6-3; cdr3_aa: CASSYGTGYNEQFF; cdr3_nt: TGTGCCAGCAGTTATGGGACAGGGTACAATGAGCAGTTCTTC
d_call: TRBD1; clone_size: -; j_call: TRBJ1-5; v_call: TRBV7-9; cdr3_aa: CASSEQGGNQPQHF; cdr3_nt: TGTGCCAGCAGCGAACAGGGGGGCAATCAGCCCCAGCATTTT
d_call: -; clone_size: once; j_call: TRBJ1-5; v_call: TRBV5-1; cdr3_aa: CASSLGGGNQPQHF; cdr3_nt: TGCGCCAGCAGTCTTGGTGGAGGCAATCAGCCCCAGCATTTT